This TCR beta chain was sequenced during a study of identical twins. TCRdb reprocessed the 5' RACE reads via MiXCR and lists one record per CDR3 protein. The table shows 200,000 to 300,000 distinct CDR3 sequences, with roughly a tenth occurring only once. This clonotype came up a few times. This clonotype originated in a man between 45 and 60 years old in good health. Sequenced material: memory T cells sorted from blood.

The CDR3 DNA is TGCAGCGTTAGCGGGGGTAACTCCTACGAGCAGTACTTC. It yields the protein CSVSGGNSYEQYF. The chain links TRBV29-1 to TRBJ2-7; 8 bases match TRBD2. The CDR3 runs 13 residues. After removal of 5 bases from V and 0 bases from J, the junction contained 3 bases not matched to a gene. Looked up from germline, CDR1 is SQVTM and CDR2 is ANQGSEA.